The present T cell receptor (beta chain) was sequenced within a study of T cell changes during pregnancy in multiple sclerosis. Libraries were prepared by immunoSEQ multiplex PCR; TCRdb keeps only in-frame clonotypes and omits some of them. The table lists roughly 50,000 clones, around 92% of them singletons. The CDR3 extends over 13 amino acids. V lost 5 bases to trimming and J lost 8 bases; unmatched junction nucleotides: 6. Germline CDR1 and CDR2: SGHTA and FQGNSA. The TCR sequence derives from a female donor with multiple sclerosis, enrolled in a pregnancy study. This chain uses TRBV7-2 with TRBJ1-2; 9 nucleotides match TRBD1. Sequences were derived from CD4+ T cells from peripheral blood mononuclear cells, sampled in the third trimester of pregnancy. CDR3 bases: TGTGCCAGCAGCGTGGACAGGGGAGGAGGCTACACCTTC. It translates to CASSVDRGGGYTF.